This entry lists 15 T cell receptor beta chains sequenced from one sample in a study. TCRdb processed the 5' RACE reads anew with MiXCR; each CDR3 protein has one entry. The data contain some 62,000 distinct CDR3 sequences, about 20% of them singletons. The sequenced material came from memory CD4+ T cells sorted from a lymph node. Described subset: memory CD4+ T cells, CD4+CD45RO+CD25-. Receptors originate from a female donor with breast cancer.

Note on this clonotype: The CDR3 ends on some other residue instead of the conserved phenylalanine or tryptophan, so this is likely a read error. This chain connects TRBV5-1 to TRBJ1-1; D call uncertain. This CDR3 has 13 amino acids. CDR1 SGHRS and CDR2 YFSETQ come from the germline V gene. The V and J ends lost 1 base and 1 base respectively, with 5 bases between them. CDR3 DNA: TGCGCCAGCAGCTTGCCGGAGAACACTGAAGCTTTCCTT. Encoded protein: CASSLPENTEAFL.

At least ten counts were recorded for this clonotype. The gene calls are TRBV6-5 and TRBJ2-5; D possibly corresponds to TRBD1 (6 bases). Per germline, CDR1 MNHEY and CDR2 SVGAGI. Deletions cut 2 bases from V and 5 bases from J, with 12 bases between. The CDR3 is 14 residues long. CDR3 DNA sequence: TGTGCCAGCAGTTACGTGGGGGCCGGGGAGACCCAGTACTTC. Translation: CASSYVGAGETQYF.

The chain is built from TRBV6-6 and TRBJ1-5; 9 bases line up with TRBD1. V lost 8 bases and J lost 5; bases outside the gene matches: 10. This CDR3 comprises 15 residues. Per germline, CDR1 MNHNY and CDR2 SVGAGI (reference sequence). CDR3 residues: CASLQSTGGDQPQHF. The CDR3 DNA reads TGTGCCAGCCTACAATCGACAGGGGGAGATCAGCCCCAGCATTTT.

Many counts were recorded for this clonotype. The rearrangement links TRBV5-1 to TRBJ1-1; 9 bases are shared with TRBD1. Germline lookup yields CDR1 SGHRS and CDR2 YFSETQ. This CDR3 is built from 14 residues. V was pared by 3 bases and J by 3 bases, with 3 bases of the junction left unmatched. CDR3 DNA: TGCGCCAGCAGCTCAGGACAGGGGTACACTGAAGCTTTCTTT. Amino acids: CASSSGQGYTEAFF.

As for this clonotype: A read error may account for a junction end that differs from germline. The chain has TRBV20-1 and TRBJ2-3; a weak D match, TRBD2 (5 bases). The germline CDR1 and CDR2 sequences are DFQATT and SNEGSKA (reference sequence). The CDR3 loop spans 15 amino acids. The CDR3 here is CSTRVERVPTDTQYF. The CDR3 nucleotides read TGCAGTACTAGAGTGGAGAGGGTCCCCACAGATACGCAGTATTTT.

This clonotype has a single count. V usage is TRBV5-1 and J usage is TRBJ2-3, with a tentative D call TRBD2 (6 bases). V lost 1 base, J lost 2 bases, and 11 bases lay in between. This CDR3 has 15 residues. Germline-derived CDR1 and CDR2 are SGHRS and YFSETQ. CDR3 region: CASSLRAGPTDTQYF. CDR3 sequence (DNA): TGCGCCAGCAGCTTGCGAGCGGGCCCCACAGATACGCAGTATTTT. Variable domain in full (rest from reference TRBV5-1 and TRBJ2-3): KAGVTQTPRYLIKTRGQQVTLSCSPISGHRSVSWYQQTPGQGLQFLFEYFSETQRNKGNFPGRFSGRQFSNSRSEMNVSTLELGDSALYLCASSLRAGPTDTQYFGPGTRLTVL.

The gene calls are TRBV12-3 or TRBV12-4 and TRBJ2-6, with D hard to call. Trimming pared 6 bases from V and 3 bases from J, leaving 12 bases between. This CDR3 is built from 15 residues. The CDR3 DNA follows: TGTGCCAGCAGGTACAGCGCCGGTGGGGCCAACGTCCTGACTTTC. Amino acid sequence: CASRYSAGGANVLTF.

V and J are TRBV27 and TRBJ1-1; D call uncertain. V was shortened by 5 bases and J by 0 bases, with 13 bases between the two germline ends. The germline V gene encodes CDR1 MNHEY and CDR2 SMNVEV (reference sequence). The length of the CDR3 is 15 residues. CDR3 DNA: TGTGCCAGCAGTCCCTCAGGTGTGATGAACACTGAAGCTTTCTTT. As protein: CASSPSGVMNTEAFF.

This clonotype was observed many times. This sequence joins TRBV20-1 and TRBJ2-7; 9 bases line up with TRBD2. CDR1 DFQATT and CDR2 SNEGSKA come from the germline V gene (reference sequence). V shed 2 bases, J shed 3 bases, and the junction held 14 bases outside the gene matches. This CDR3 comprises 17 residues. The CDR3 spells CSARSLRAGTSHYEQYF. CDR3 nucleotide sequence: TGCAGTGCTAGAAGTCTAAGAGCCGGGACTAGCCACTACGAGCAGTACTTC.

This rearrangement joins TRBV7-2 to TRBJ2-2; D is perhaps TRBD1 or TRBD2 (5 bases each). The V end was cut by 4 bases, the J end by 2 bases, with 14 bases between. The CDR3 is 16 residues long. In germline, CDR1 is SGHTA, CDR2 FQGNSA. As DNA, the CDR3 is TGTGCCAGCAGCTCGGGGACGGCCCTAAACACCGGGGAGCTGTTTTTT. This codes for CASSSGTALNTGELFF.

As for this clonotype: This may be a read error, as it is one base from a much larger clone. The chain couples TRBV7-9 to TRBJ2-3; D gene ambiguous. In germline, CDR1 is SEHNR, CDR2 FQNEAQ (reference sequence). CDR3 size: 13 residues. Between the trimmed V and J ends, which lost 7 bases and 1 base, there was a span of 9 bases. CDR3 DNA sequence: TGTGCCAGCACCCCTCGGGGCACAGATACGCAGTATTTT. Amino acid sequence: CASTPRGTDTQYF.

This sequence joins TRBV11-2 and TRBJ2-3; 7 positions agree with TRBD2. V shed 6 bases and J 1 base; nucleotides not matched to a gene: 7. The CDR3 length is 15 residues. CDR1 and CDR2 from the germline V gene are SGHAT and FQNNGV. The CDR3: CASSLRGDGTDTQYF. The CDR3 nucleotides are TGTGCCAGCAGTTTACGGGGGGACGGCACAGATACGCAGTATTTT. Supplemented by reference TRBV11-2 and TRBJ2-3, the full variable domain reads EAGVAQSPRYKIIEKRQSVAFWCNPISGHATLYWYQQILGQGPKLLIQFQNNGVVDDSQLPKDRFSAERLKGVDSTLKIQPAKLEDSAVYLCASSLRGDGTDTQYFGPGTRLTVL.

The chain carries TRBV5-1 and TRBJ2-7; 12 bases line up with TRBD2. Trimming took 2 bases from V and 11 from J; bases not matched to a gene: 8. The CDR3 has 14 residues. Germline CDR1 reads SGHRS; CDR2 reads YFSETQ. CDR3: CASSFVTSGGSKYF. The DNA of the CDR3 is TGCGCCAGCAGCTTTGTGACTAGCGGGGGCTCGAAGTACTTC. Full variable domain (remainder filled in from reference TRBV5-1 and TRBJ2-7): KAGVTQTPRYLIKTRGQQVTLSCSPISGHRSVSWYQQTPGQGLQFLFEYFSETQRNKGNFPGRFSGRQFSNSRSEMNVSTLELGDSALYLCASSFVTSGGSKYFGPGTRLTVT.

The chain couples TRBV4-1 to TRBJ1-1; perhaps TRBD1 as D (6 bases). The CDR3 sequence is 15 residues long. Germline V gene lookup returns CDR1 MGHRA and CDR2 YSYEKL. The V end lost 1 base, the J end lost 1 base, and 10 bases lay between the germline ends. CDR3 protein: CASSQGPGANTEAFF. As DNA, the CDR3 is TGCGCCAGCAGCCAAGGTCCGGGGGCGAACACTGAAGCTTTCTTT.

In this sample, this clonotype turned up a few times. The gene calls are TRBV4-2 and TRBJ2-1; D is ambiguous. This CDR3 contains 15 residues. Germline V gene sequence: CDR1 LGHNA, CDR2 YNFKEQ. The V end lost 0 bases, the J end lost 0 bases, and 6 bases lay between the germline ends. The CDR3 is CASSQDPGSYNEQFF. DNA for the CDR3: TGTGCCAGCAGCCAAGATCCCGGCTCCTACAATGAGCAGTTCTTC.